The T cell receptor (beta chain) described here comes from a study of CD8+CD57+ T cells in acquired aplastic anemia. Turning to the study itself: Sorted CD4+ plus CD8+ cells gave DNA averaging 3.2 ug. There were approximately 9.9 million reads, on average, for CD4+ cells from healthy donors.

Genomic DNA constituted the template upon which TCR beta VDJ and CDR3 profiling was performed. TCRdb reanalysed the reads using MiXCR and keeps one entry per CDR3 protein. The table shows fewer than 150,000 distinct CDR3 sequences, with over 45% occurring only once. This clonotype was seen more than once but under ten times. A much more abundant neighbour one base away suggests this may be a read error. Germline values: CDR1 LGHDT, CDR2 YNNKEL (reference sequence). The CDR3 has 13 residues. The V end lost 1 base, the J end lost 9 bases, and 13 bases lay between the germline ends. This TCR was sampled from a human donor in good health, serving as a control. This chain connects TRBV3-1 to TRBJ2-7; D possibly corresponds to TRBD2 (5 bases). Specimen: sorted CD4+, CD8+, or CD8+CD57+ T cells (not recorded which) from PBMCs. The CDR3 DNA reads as TGTGCCAGCAGCCAAGGGGTAAGGAGCGGGCAGTACTTC. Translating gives CASSQGVRSGQYF.